This entry describes one T cell receptor beta chain. No cognate antigen has been identified for it. The input lacks base qualities; no much larger clone sits a single base away. High-throughput TCR beta sequencing profiled peripheral blood CD8+ and CD4+ T cells from healthy donors, Susac syndrome patients and multiple sclerosis patients. The Susac syndrome patients fulfilled recently defined diagnostic criteria for either definite or probable disease. Bulk CD8+ and CD4+ T cells were purified by magnetic negative isolation, while CD8+ TEMRA cells were enriched using FACS. Blood was collected in EDTA tubes and processed within 24 hours, with PBMCs isolated through density gradient centrifugation. PBMCs intended for TCR sequencing were frozen in liquid nitrogen and were later thawed in a 37 degrees C water bath. The sorted or isolated CD4+, CD8+ and CD8+ TEMRA cells reached a purity of at least 90%.

RNA was extracted using the RNeasy kit, and about 0.5 to 1 ug of the RNA was reverse transcribed with random hexamers. TCR beta CDR3 regions were amplified with the immunoSEQ multiplex PCR assay covering 54 Vbeta and 13 Jbeta segments. Bias from PCR amplification was corrected by using a synthetic template baseline for primer optimization and for computational correction. The authors processed their data as follows. Only productive sequences were kept, with reads annotated to V, D and J genes according to IMGT and analyzed in immunoSEQ Analyzer. Clonality was computed as one minus Shannon entropy normalized by log2 of the number of productive unique sequences. For each patient and control, public and private clones were evaluated within the 100 most prevalent clones. Susac-specific clones were defined as absent from healthy and MS cohorts, about 1,100 published viral clones and other ImmuneACCESS disease sequences. TCRdb ran its own pipeline on the public reads, namely fastp trimming at Q25 and MiXCR clone calling, and kept in-frame beta chains. When rows share a CDR3 protein, they turn into one entry using the most common DNA and genes. The V and J calls and clone size are TCRdb's, not the authors'. In this sample the table shows some 200,000 distinct CDR3 sequences, approximately 95% of which occur a single time. Together, the top ten hold about 0.15% of the sample.

The data stem from a study of CD8 T cells in Susac syndrome (dated by TCRdb to between 2019 and 2020). Turning to the overall study: Of the Susac syndrome patients who were sequenced, eight were in clinical remission while six had clinically active disease. At blood withdrawal, Susac syndrome patients were either therapy-naive, taking corticosteroids (in some cases with IVIg as well), or taking IVIg alone. Whether CD8+ T cell activation and differentiation in Susac syndrome was antigen driven was tested using repertoire sequencing. CD8+ T cell repertoire clonality was compared between approximately 12 healthy donors, some 14 Susac syndrome patients and around 15 multiple sclerosis patients.

Broad study findings and their caveats: Susac syndrome CD8+ repertoires showed clonal expansion, highest in CD8+ TEMRA cells and greater in clinically active than remitting patients. Looking at Susac-specific public clones, the researchers identified some 16 in the total CD8+ repertoire and a few in the CD8+ TEMRA repertoire. The study acknowledged that relatively few individuals were included in the TCR sequencing and HLA analysis.

The CDR3 sequence holds 14 residues, the cysteine and phenylalanine included. Solely the CDR3 DNA is kept, with 42 bases framed from the first base. Taken from the germline V gene, the CDR1 and CDR2 loops are SNHLY and FYNNEI. Between the V and J ends, shortened by 6 bases and 2 bases respectively, the junction contains 13 bases. The V and J genes are TRBV2 and TRBJ1-1, and perhaps TRBD1 as D gene, on 5 matching bases. The sample consisted of CD8+ T cells from PBMCs. This receptor was identified in a human donor with Susac syndrome. In nucleotides, the sequence is TGTGCCAGCAGGACGGGACCTCGAAACACTGAAGCTTTCTTT. Its translation is CASRTGPRNTEAFF. Supplemented by the reference TRBV2 and TRBJ1-1 proteins around the CDR3, the complete variable domain is EPEVTQTPSHQVTQMGQEVILRCVPISNHLYFYWYRQILGQKVEFLVSFYNNEISEKSEIFDDQFSVERPDGSNFTLKIRSTKLEDSAMYFCASRTGPRNTEAFFGQGTRLTVV.